This entry lists 8 T cell receptor beta chains sequenced from one sample in a study of T cells after yellow fever vaccination. TCRdb ran MiXCR on the 5' RACE reads and lists one entry per CDR3 protein. The sample includes some 320,000 distinct CDR3 sequences, around 11% of them seen just once. Sequencing was performed on CD4+ T cells sorted from PBMCs, taken 45 days after the yellow fever booster vaccination. The receptors derive from a man aged 18 to 29 who received the YFV17D yellow fever vaccine.

In its sample, this clonotype was seen a few times. V usage is TRBV18 and J usage is TRBJ1-1, with 9 bases that match TRBD1. Germline V gene data show CDR1 as KGHSH and CDR2 as LQKENI. The trim removed 6 bases at V and 0 bases at J, leaving 8 bases unmatched. The CDR3 has 16 amino acids. CDR3: CASSYVGQGMNTEAFF. The DNA of the CDR3 is TGTGCCAGCTCCTATGTAGGACAGGGGATGAACACTGAAGCTTTCTTT.

The chain uses TRBV20-1 and TRBJ2-1; 8 bases align to TRBD2. Trimming removed 0 bases from V and 4 bases from J; junction bases left unmatched: 2. The CDR3 extends over 14 amino acids. Looked up from germline, CDR1 is DFQATT and CDR2 is SNEGSKA (reference sequence). The CDR3 DNA is TGCAGTGCTAGAGAGCGGGGGGAGTACAATGAGCAGTTCTTC. Its translation: CSARERGEYNEQFF.

In this sample, this clonotype turned up a few times. The chain uses TRBV18 and TRBJ1-2; tentatively, D is TRBD1 (5 bases). The CDR3 has 14 residues. In germline, CDR1 is KGHSH, CDR2 LQKENI. V dropped 1 base and J dropped 3 bases, with 9 bases sitting between them. The DNA of the CDR3 is TGTGCCAGCTCACCACGGGACCCAGACTATGGCTACACCTTC. This codes for CASSPRDPDYGYTF.

The V call is TRBV19, the J call TRBJ2-7, with TRBD1 identical over 7 bases. Germline loops: CDR1 LNHDA, CDR2 SQIVND (reference sequence). After removal of 5 bases from V and 6 bases from J, the junction contained 10 bases not matched to a gene. CDR3 length: 14 residues. CDR3 DNA sequence: TGTGCCAGTAGTTCCCGGACAGGTCGGGGCGAGCAGTACGTC. Residues: CASSSRTGRGEQYV.

This clonotype has a handful of counts. This chain links TRBV11-2 with TRBJ1-3; D gene uncertain. CDR1 SGHAT and CDR2 FQNNGV come from the germline V gene. The CDR3 consists of 15 residues. The germline V and J ends were trimmed by 4 bases and 0 bases, with 10 bases remaining between them. The CDR3 sequence is CASSYNSLSGNTIYF. The CDR3 nucleotides are TGTGCCAGCAGCTACAACAGTCTCTCTGGAAACACCATATATTTT.

This clonotype was seen more than once but under ten times. The V call is TRBV7-3, the J call TRBJ2-5, with D perhaps matching TRBD2 (6 bases). Per germline, CDR1 SGHTA and CDR2 FQGTGA. The CDR3 totals 13 residues. The V end was cut by 4 bases, the J end by 5 bases, with 11 bases between. The CDR3 protein is CASSSGLAETQYF. CDR3 DNA: TGTGCCAGCAGCTCGGGTCTAGCGGAGACCCAGTACTTC.

This clonotype was observed many times. The chain couples TRBV29-1 to TRBJ2-3; D is undetermined. V was pared by 3 bases and J by 1 base, with 14 bases between. Germline values: CDR1 SQVTM, CDR2 ANQGSEA. The CDR3 spans 15 residues. CDR3 in DNA: TGCAGCGTTGAGACTCGGAGCAAGCGCACAGATACGCAGTATTTT. Its translation: CSVETRSKRTDTQYF.

In this sample, this clonotype turned up a few times. This sequence joins TRBV4-3 and TRBJ2-5, with 10 positions matching TRBD2. Germline V gene data show CDR1 as LGHNA and CDR2 as YSLEER. There are 15 residues in the CDR3. The V segment lost 0 bases and the J segment 3 bases; nucleotides outside the gene matches: 1. CDR3 amino acids: CASSQESGREETQYF. As DNA, the CDR3 is TGCGCCAGCAGCCAAGAAAGCGGGAGGGAAGAGACCCAGTACTTC.